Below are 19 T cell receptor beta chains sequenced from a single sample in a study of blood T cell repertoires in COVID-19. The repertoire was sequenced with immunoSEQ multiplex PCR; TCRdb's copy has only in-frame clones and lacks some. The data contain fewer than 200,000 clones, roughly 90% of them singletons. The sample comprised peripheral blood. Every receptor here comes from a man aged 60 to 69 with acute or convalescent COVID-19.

CDR3 sequence reads: CASNQDNLNEQFF. The CDR3 nucleotides read TGTGCCAGCAACCAAGACAATCTCAATGAGCAGTTCTTC. The chain is built from TRBV9 and TRBJ2-1; D gene unclear. CDR1 and CDR2 from the germline V gene are SGDLS and YYNGEE. Trimming stripped 6 bases from V and 6 bases from J, with 13 bases between. The CDR3 runs to 13 residues.

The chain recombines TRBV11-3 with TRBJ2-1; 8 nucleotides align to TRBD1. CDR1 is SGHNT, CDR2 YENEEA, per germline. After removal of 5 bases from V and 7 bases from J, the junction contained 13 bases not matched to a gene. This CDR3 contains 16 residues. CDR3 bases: TGTGCCAGCAGCCCCCGGGACAGGTCCTCTCGGAATGAGCAGTTCTTC. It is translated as CASSPRDRSSRNEQFF.

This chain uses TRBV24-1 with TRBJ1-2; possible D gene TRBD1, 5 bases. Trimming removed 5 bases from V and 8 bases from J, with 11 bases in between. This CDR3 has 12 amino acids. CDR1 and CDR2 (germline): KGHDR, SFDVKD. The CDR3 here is CATSGSGLGYTF. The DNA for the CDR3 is TGTGCCACCAGTGGTTCAGGGTTGGGCTACACCTTC.

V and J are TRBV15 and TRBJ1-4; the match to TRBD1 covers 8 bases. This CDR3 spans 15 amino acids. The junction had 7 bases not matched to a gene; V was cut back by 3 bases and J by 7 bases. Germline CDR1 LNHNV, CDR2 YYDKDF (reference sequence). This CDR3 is CATSRRQGQAEKLFF. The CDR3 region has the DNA TGTGCCACCAGCAGGAGACAGGGGCAAGCTGAAAAACTGTTTTTT.

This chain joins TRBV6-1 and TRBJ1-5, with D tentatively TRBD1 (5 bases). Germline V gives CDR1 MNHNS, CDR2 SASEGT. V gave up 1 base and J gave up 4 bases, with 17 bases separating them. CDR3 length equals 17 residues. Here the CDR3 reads CASSEEGWGDVNQPQHF. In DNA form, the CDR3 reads TGTGCCAGCAGTGAAGAGGGGTGGGGGGACGTTAATCAGCCCCAGCATTTT.

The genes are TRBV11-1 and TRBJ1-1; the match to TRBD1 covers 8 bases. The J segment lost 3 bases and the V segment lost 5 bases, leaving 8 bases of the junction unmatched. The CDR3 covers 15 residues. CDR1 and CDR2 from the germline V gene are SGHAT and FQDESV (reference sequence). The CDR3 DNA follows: TGTGCCAGCAGCAACAGGGGGTATCAGTACACTGAAGCTTTCTTT. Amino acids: CASSNRGYQYTEAFF.

CDR3 region: CAISGGGTGELFF. CDR3 nucleotides: TGTGCCATCAGCGGGGGGGGCACCGGGGAGCTGTTTTTT. The gene calls are TRBV10-3 and TRBJ2-2; 8 positions agree with TRBD2. Germline CDR1 ENHRY, CDR2 SYGVKD. The CDR3 is made up of 13 amino acids. J lost 4 bases, V lost 6 bases, and 1 base had no gene match.

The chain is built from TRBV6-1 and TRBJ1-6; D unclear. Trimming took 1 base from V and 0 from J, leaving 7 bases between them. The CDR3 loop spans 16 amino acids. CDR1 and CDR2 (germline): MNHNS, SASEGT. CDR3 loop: CASSEDGSSYNSPLHF. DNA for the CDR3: TGTGCCAGCAGTGAAGACGGGAGCTCCTATAATTCACCCCTCCACTTT.

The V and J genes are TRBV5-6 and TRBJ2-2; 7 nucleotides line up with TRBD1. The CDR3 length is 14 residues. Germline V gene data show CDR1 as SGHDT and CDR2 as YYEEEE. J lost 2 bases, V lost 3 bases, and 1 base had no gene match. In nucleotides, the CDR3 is TGTGCCAGCAGCTGGGACAGTAACACCGGGGAGCTGTTTTTT. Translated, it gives CASSWDSNTGELFF.

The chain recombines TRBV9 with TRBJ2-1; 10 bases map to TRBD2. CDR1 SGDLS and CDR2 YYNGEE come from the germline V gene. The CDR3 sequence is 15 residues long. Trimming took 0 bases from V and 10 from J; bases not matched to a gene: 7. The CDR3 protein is CASSVGPLAGEEQFF. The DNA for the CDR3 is TGTGCCAGCAGCGTAGGGCCTCTAGCGGGAGAAGAGCAGTTCTTC.

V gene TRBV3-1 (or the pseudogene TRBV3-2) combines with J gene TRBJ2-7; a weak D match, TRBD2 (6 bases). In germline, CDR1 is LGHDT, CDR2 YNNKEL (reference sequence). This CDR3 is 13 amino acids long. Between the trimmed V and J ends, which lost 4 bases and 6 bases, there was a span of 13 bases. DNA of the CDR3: TGTGCCAGCAGCCCGACGGGACTGGGCGAGCAGTACGTC. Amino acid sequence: CASSPTGLGEQYV.

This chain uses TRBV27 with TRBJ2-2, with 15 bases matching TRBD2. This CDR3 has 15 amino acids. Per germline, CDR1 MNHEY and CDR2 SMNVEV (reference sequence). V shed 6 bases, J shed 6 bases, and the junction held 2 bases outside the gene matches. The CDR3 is CASSGLAGGAGELFF. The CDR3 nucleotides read TGTGCCAGCAGCGGACTAGCGGGAGGGGCCGGGGAGCTGTTTTTT.

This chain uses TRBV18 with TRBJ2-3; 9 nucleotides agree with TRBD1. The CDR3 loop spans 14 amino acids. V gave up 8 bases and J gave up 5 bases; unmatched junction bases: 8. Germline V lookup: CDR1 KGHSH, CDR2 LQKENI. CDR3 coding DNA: TGTGCCAGCACCTACAGGGGGCTTGTAGATACGCAGTATTTT. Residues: CASTYRGLVDTQYF. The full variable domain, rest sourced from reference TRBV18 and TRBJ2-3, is NAGVMQNPRHLVRRRGQEARLRCSPMKGHSHVYWYRQLPEEGLKFMVYLQKENIIDESGMPKERFSAEFPKEGPSILRIQQVVRGDSAAYFCASTYRGLVDTQYFGPGTRLTVL.

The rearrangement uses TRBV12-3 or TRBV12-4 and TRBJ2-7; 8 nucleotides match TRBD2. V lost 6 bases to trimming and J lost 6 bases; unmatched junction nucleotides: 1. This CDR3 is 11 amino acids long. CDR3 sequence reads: CASSGLAEQYF. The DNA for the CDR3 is TGTGCCAGCAGCGGACTAGCCGAGCAGTACTTC.

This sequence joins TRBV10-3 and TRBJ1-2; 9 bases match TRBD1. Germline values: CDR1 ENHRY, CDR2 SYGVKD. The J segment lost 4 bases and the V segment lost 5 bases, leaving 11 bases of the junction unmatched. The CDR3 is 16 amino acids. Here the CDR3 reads CAISTRDRDRLYGYTF. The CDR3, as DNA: TGTGCCATCAGTACTCGGGACAGGGACAGGCTCTATGGCTACACCTTC.

CDR3 DNA: TGTGCCAGCAGCTCCGGGACAGGGATTATCACAGATACGCAGTATTTT. This sequence encodes CASSSGTGIITDTQYF. The chain joins TRBV5-6 to TRBJ2-3, with 9 bases aligning to TRBD1. Trimming cost V 3 bases and J 2 bases; bases outside gene matches: 7. Germline values: CDR1 SGHDT, CDR2 YYEEEE. This CDR3 contains 16 residues.

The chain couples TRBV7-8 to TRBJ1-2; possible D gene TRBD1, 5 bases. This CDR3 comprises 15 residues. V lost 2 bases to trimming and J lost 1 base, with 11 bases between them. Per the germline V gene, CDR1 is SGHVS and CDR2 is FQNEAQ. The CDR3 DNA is TGTGCCAGCAGCTTATTTGACAGAGATAACTATGGCTACACCTTC. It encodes CASSLFDRDNYGYTF.

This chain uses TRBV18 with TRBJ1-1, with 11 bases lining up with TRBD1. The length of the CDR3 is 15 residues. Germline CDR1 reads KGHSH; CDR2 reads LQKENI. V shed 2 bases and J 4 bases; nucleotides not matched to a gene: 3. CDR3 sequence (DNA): TGTGCCAGCTCACCAGGACAGGGGGCTTTCACTGAAGCTTTCTTT. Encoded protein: CASSPGQGAFTEAFF.

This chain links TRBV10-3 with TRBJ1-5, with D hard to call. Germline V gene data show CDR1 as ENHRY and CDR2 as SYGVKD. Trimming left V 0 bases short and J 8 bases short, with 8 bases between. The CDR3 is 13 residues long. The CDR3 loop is CAISESRDEPQHF. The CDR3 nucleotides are TGTGCCATCAGTGAGTCGAGGGATGAGCCCCAGCATTTT.